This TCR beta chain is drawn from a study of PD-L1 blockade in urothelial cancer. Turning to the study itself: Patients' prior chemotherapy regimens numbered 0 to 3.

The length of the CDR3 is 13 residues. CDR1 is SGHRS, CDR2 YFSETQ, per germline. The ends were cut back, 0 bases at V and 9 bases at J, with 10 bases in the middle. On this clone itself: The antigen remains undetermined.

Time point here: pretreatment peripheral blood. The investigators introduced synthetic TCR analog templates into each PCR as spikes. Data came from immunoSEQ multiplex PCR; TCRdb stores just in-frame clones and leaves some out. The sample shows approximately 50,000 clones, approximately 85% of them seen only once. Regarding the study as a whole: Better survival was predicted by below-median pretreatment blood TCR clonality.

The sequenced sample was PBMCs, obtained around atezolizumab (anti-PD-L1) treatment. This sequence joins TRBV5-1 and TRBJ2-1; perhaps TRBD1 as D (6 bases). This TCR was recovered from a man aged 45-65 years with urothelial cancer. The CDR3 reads CASSLGQDGEQFF. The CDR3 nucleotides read TGCGCCAGCAGCTTGGGACAGGACGGTGAGCAGTTCTTC.